This is a list of T cell receptor beta chains from one sample in a study of T cell changes during pregnancy in multiple sclerosis. Repertoires were generated with immunoSEQ multiplex PCR, while TCRdb's copy carries only in-frame clones and drops some. Among 90,000 to 150,000 clones listed, under 95% were seen once. Sequences were derived from peripheral blood, sampled before pregnancy. All receptors derive from a female donor with multiple sclerosis, enrolled in a pregnancy study. Each CDR3 is given with its conserved first and last residue. Each record gives: J gene, V gene, CDR3 protein.

TRBJ2-1	TRBV7-6	CASSHRLAGGEQFF
TRBJ2-1	TRBV18	CASSVNLGTSLVGEQFF
TRBJ1-5	TRBV2	CASSERTGFGGQPQHF
TRBJ1-2	TRBV6-5	CASSYGPYGYTF
TRBJ2-1	TRBV5-1	CASSVLPGTDQFF
TRBJ2-3	TRBV4-1	CASSHLGQGALGDTQYF
TRBJ1-2	TRBV5-1	CASSLPDSHNYGYTF
TRBJ2-1	TRBV7-3	CASSLGGTYNEQFF
TRBJ2-7	TRBV2	CASGGQIYEQYF
TRBJ2-7	TRBV6-5	CASSYSQAASYEQYF
TRBJ1-5	TRBV18	CASSPGAEGNQPQHF
TRBJ1-2	TRBV9	CASSPPPPGLFRLSGYTF
TRBJ1-5	TRBV19	CASSLGGQGHQPQHF
TRBJ1-2	TRBV7-2	CASSFRGAALLFGYTF
TRBJ2-1	TRBV10-3	CAISGTYWAGGAYNEQFF
TRBJ2-1	TRBV28	CASSLVGPPYNEQFF
TRBJ1-4	TRBV7-9	CASSLTGTWGKLFF
TRBJ2-7	TRBV6-4	CASSPRTSATYEQYF
TRBJ2-1	TRBV6-4	CASSVRGEGGLAGARNEQFF
TRBJ1-2	TRBV6-6	CASSTATGGGGYTF
TRBJ2-7	TRBV30	CAWLIPGQGHEQYF
TRBJ2-5	TRBV19	CASSIVRGQGGEETQYF
TRBJ2-2	TRBV2	CASRASIAGAGTGELFF
TRBJ2-3	TRBV9	CASSVGASGGFTDTQYF
TRBJ2-1	TRBV19	CATTTSGGNNEQFF
TRBJ1-1	TRBV19	CATSGRSAPKAFF
TRBJ2-5	TRBV5-1	CASSLGVDAGLQETQYF
TRBJ2-7	TRBV30	CAWRKAGGYEQYF
TRBJ2-5	TRBV5-1	CASSLAGGLQETQYF
TRBJ2-2	TRBV5-4	CASSLATGLAGGNGGELFF
TRBJ2-3	TRBV5-4	CASSLTYTDTQYF
TRBJ2-3	TRBV6-1	CATSSTDTQYF
TRBJ2-3	TRBV7-3	CASSAIAGGGTDTQYF
TRBJ2-7	TRBV30	CAWSVGTSGVFRAHEQYF
TRBJ1-2	TRBV6-5	CATSGDGYGYTF
TRBJ2-3	TRBV19	CASRASADTQYF
TRBJ2-2	TRBV14	CASSYRTGEGTGELFF
TRBJ2-1	TRBV12-5	CASGTGTSFPNEQFF
TRBJ2-2	TRBV19	CASSRGQAVTKTGELFF
TRBJ2-5	TRBV7-6	CASSLVLGETQYF
TRBJ1-3	TRBV28	CASSPGQGITGNTIYF
TRBJ2-2	TRBV27	CASSLEVGRTGELFF
TRBJ2-1	TRBV7-3	CASSPSGLNNEQFF
TRBJ1-5	TRBV30	CAWSVGDSSNQPQHF
TRBJ2-5	TRBV29-1	CSVGQAVLETQYF
TRBJ2-1	TRBV19	CASSIGARAGDKQFF
TRBJ2-1	TRBV5-1	CASGTTSGSRNEQFF
TRBJ2-3	TRBV7-3	CASSLGTSTDTQYF
TRBJ1-2	TRBV9	CASSAPGGSYGYTF
TRBJ1-5	TRBV2	CASSLQQGVGQPQHF
TRBJ2-5	TRBV6-1	CASRWGQEETQYF
TRBJ1-4	TRBV11-2	CASAGGPNEKLFF
TRBJ1-1	TRBV7-6	CASSLDTNTEAFF
TRBJ1-5	TRBV2	CASSEGAVFNQPQHF